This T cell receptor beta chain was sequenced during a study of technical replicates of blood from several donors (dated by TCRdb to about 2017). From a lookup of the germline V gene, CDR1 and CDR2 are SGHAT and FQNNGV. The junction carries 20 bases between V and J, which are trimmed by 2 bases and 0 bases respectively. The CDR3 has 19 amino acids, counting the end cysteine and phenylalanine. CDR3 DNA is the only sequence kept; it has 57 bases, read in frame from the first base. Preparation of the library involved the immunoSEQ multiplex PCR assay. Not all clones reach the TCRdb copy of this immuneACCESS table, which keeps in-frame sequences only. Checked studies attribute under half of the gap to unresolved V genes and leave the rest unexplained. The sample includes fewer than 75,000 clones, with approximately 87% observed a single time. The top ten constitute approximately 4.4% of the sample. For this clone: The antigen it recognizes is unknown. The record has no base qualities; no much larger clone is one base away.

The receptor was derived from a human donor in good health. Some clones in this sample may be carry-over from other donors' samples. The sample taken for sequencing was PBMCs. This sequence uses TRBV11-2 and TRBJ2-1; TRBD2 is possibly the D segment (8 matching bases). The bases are TGTGCCAGCAGCTTAAGGGGGCTAGCGGGCTGGAGCTCCTACAATGAGCAGTTCTTC. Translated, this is CASSLRGLAGWSSYNEQFF.